These 18 T cell receptor beta chains were all obtained from the same sample, sequenced in a study of memory CD4+ T cells and cytomegalovirus serostatus. Single viable CD3+CD4+CD8-CD45RO+ cells were sorted as the memory CD4+ T cells. Some clones are missing from TCRdb's copy, which holds only in-frame ones; the method was immunoSEQ multiplex PCR. The table records 52,000 or so clones, around 76% of them present only once. The sequenced material came from memory CD4+ T cells from blood. The origin of the receptors is an adult in good health and CMV-seronegative.

V usage is TRBV5-3 and J usage is TRBJ1-2, with D tentatively TRBD1 (5 bases). TRBV5-3 falls under the ORF class, with uncertain function. There are 16 residues in the CDR3. The ends were cut back, 3 bases at V and 4 bases at J, with 19 bases in the middle. CDR3 in amino acids: CARSCRRQGGGYGYTF. The CDR3 DNA follows: TGTGCCAGAAGCTGCCGCCGGCAGGGCGGGGGCTATGGCTACACCTTC.

Only a few counts were recorded for this clone. V gene TRBV9 combines with J gene TRBJ2-6; the D is unclear. This CDR3 comprises 15 residues. Per germline, CDR1 SGDLS and CDR2 YYNGEE. Trimming stripped 0 bases from V and 4 bases from J, with 8 bases between. The CDR3 DNA follows: TGTGCCAGCAGCGTAGGCTCTCTGGGGGCCAACGTCCTGACTTTC. Encoded protein: CASSVGSLGANVLTF. Together with reference TRBV9 and TRBJ2-6, the CDR3 gives the full variable domain: DSGVTQTPKHLITATGQRVTLRCSPRSGDLSVYWYQQSLDQGLQFLIQYYNGEERAKGNILERFSAQQFPDLHSELNLSSLELGDSALYFCASSVGSLGANVLTFGAGSRLTVL.

The chain couples TRBV4-1 to TRBJ2-7; 7 bases align to TRBD1. Germline-derived CDR1 and CDR2 are MGHRA and YSYEKL. With 4 bases clipped from V and 3 bases from J, the junction kept 6 bases outside the gene matches. The CDR3 loop spans 14 amino acids. The CDR3: CASSPQGSDYEQYF. CDR3 nucleotide sequence: TGCGCCAGCAGCCCACAGGGGAGTGACTACGAGCAGTACTTC.

CDR3 region: CASSVRDSYTEAFF. CDR3 DNA: TGTGCCAGCAGCGTACGGGACAGTTACACTGAAGCTTTCTTT. The rearrangement joins TRBV9 to TRBJ1-1; 7 bases are a match to TRBD1. The CDR3 is 14 residues long. Unmatched junction bases numbered 3, after V lost 1 base and J lost 3 bases. Germline CDR1 and CDR2: SGDLS and YYNGEE.

The V gene is TRBV30, the J gene TRBJ2-2; 12 bases are a match to TRBD1. The trim removed 4 bases at V and 1 base at J, leaving 10 bases unmatched. Germline V gives CDR1 GTSNPN, CDR2 SVGIG (reference sequence). This CDR3 spans 18 amino acids. The CDR3 DNA reads TGTGCCTGGAATGGGGACAGGGGGCTCCCGATGAACACCGGGGAGCTGTTTTTT. Its translation is CAWNGDRGLPMNTGELFF. Based on the CDR3 plus reference TRBV30 and TRBJ2-2, the full variable domain is SQTIHQWPATLVQPVGSPLSLECTVEGTSNPNLYWYRQAAGRGLQLLFYSVGIGQISSEVPQNLSASRPQDRQFILSSKKLLLSDSGFYLCAWNGDRGLPMNTGELFFGEGSRLTVL.

The V gene is TRBV25-1, the J gene TRBJ1-1; 7 bases line up with TRBD1. CDR1 and CDR2 from the germline V gene are MGHDK and SYGVNS. V shed 6 bases and J 0 bases; nucleotides not matched to a gene: 7. The CDR3 totals 15 residues. The CDR3: CASSQGGVMNTEAFF. In DNA form, the CDR3 reads TGTGCCAGCAGCCAGGGGGGAGTGATGAACACTGAAGCTTTCTTT.

The chain recombines TRBV28 with TRBJ1-4; 9 bases agree with TRBD1. This CDR3 has 14 amino acids. With V trimmed by 4 bases and J by 8 bases, 5 bases remained unmatched. Germline assignment: CDR1 MDHEN and CDR2 SYDVKM. The CDR3 sequence: CASSSGQGREKLFF. The CDR3 DNA is TGTGCCAGCAGTTCGGGACAGGGTCGGGAAAAACTGTTTTTT. Supplemented by reference TRBV28 and TRBJ1-4, the full variable domain reads DVKVTQSSRYLVKRTGEKVFLECVQDMDHENMFWYRQDPGLGLRLIYFSYDVKMKEKGDIPEGYSVSREKKERFSLILESASTNQTSMYLCASSSGQGREKLFFGSGTQLSVL.

The chain is built from TRBV2 and TRBJ2-6, with D possibly being TRBD1 or TRBD2 (5 bases each). Germline CDR1 SNHLY, CDR2 FYNNEI. The CDR3 covers 14 residues. V gave up 8 bases and J gave up 0 bases, with 8 bases separating them. The CDR3 loop is CASSGTSGANVLTF. CDR3 in DNA: TGTGCCAGCTCGGGGACCTCTGGGGCCAACGTCCTGACTTTC. Full variable domain (outside the CDR3, taken from reference TRBV2 and TRBJ2-6): EPEVTQTPSHQVTQMGQEVILRCVPISNHLYFYWYRQILGQKVEFLVSFYNNEISEKSEIFDDQFSVERPDGSNFTLKIRSTKLEDSAMYFCASSGTSGANVLTFGAGSRLTVL.

The chain has TRBV19 and TRBJ1-2; 7 bases align to TRBD1. The germline V gene has CDR1 LNHDA and CDR2 SQIVND (reference sequence). Unmatched junction bases numbered 8, after V lost 6 bases and J lost 4 bases. The CDR3 is 14 amino acids. The CDR3 coding sequence is TGTGCCAGTAGGCGCAGCAGGGACAGCTATGGCTACACCTTC. It encodes CASRRSRDSYGYTF.

In its sample, this clone was seen once. The CDR3 reads CASSGFIAGAYNEQFF. The CDR3 DNA follows: TGTGCCAGCAGTGGATTTATAGCGGGGGCCTACAATGAGCAGTTCTTC. This rearrangement joins TRBV6-1 to TRBJ2-1, with TRBD2 matching 9 bases. The germline V gene encodes CDR1 MNHNS and CDR2 SASEGT. The length of the CDR3 is 16 residues. J was trimmed by 2 bases and V by 4 bases; bases with no gene match: 6.

By frequency in the sample, this clone is medium-sized. This rearrangement joins TRBV7-6 to TRBJ1-1, with D tentatively TRBD1 (5 bases). V was shortened by 1 base and J by 4 bases, with 10 bases between the two germline ends. The CDR3 extends over 14 amino acids. Germline-derived CDR1 and CDR2 are SGHVS and FNYEAQ. The CDR3 DNA sequence: TGTGCCAGCAGCTTAGAAGGGGTTATCACTGAAGCTTTCTTT. As protein: CASSLEGVITEAFF.

V is TRBV9 and J is TRBJ2-3; the D gene is possibly TRBD1 (6 bases). The CDR3 is 15 residues long. Germline V gives CDR1 SGDLS, CDR2 YYNGEE. The V and J ends lost 0 bases and 6 bases respectively, with 14 bases between them. CDR3 amino acids: CASSVGDLQGDTQYF. In DNA form, the CDR3 reads TGTGCCAGCAGCGTAGGGGATCTCCAGGGGGATACGCAGTATTTT.

The V and J genes are TRBV5-1 and TRBJ2-7, with D perhaps given as TRBD1 or TRBD2 (5 bases each). Germline CDR1 and CDR2: SGHRS and YFSETQ. V was clipped by 3 bases and J by 1 base, with 8 bases between them. The CDR3 has 13 amino acids. CDR3 in amino acids: CASSSRGSYEQYF. The DNA of the CDR3 is TGCGCCAGCAGCTCGAGGGGATCCTACGAGCAGTACTTC.

CDR3 amino acids: CASSLGSLGLGSYEQYF. The CDR3 DNA reads as TGCGCCAGCAGCTTGGGTTCTCTGGGACTAGGCTCCTACGAGCAGTACTTC. The genes are TRBV5-1 and TRBJ2-7; 8 positions agree with TRBD2. Germline lookup yields CDR1 SGHRS and CDR2 YFSETQ. J was trimmed by 0 bases and V by 0 bases; bases with no gene match: 8. This CDR3 is 17 amino acids long. Looking up the rest from reference TRBV5-1 and TRBJ2-7 gives the full variable domain: KAGVTQTPRYLIKTRGQQVTLSCSPISGHRSVSWYQQTPGQGLQFLFEYFSETQRNKGNFPGRFSGRQFSNSRSEMNVSTLELGDSALYLCASSLGSLGLGSYEQYFGPGTRLTVT.

In this sample, this clone turned up a few times. The V call is TRBV7-3, the J call TRBJ1-1; D is possibly TRBD1 (5 bases). Germline lookup yields CDR1 SGHTA and CDR2 FQGTGA. V shed 2 bases and J shed 7 bases, with 17 bases lying between them. The CDR3 has 15 residues. CDR3 sequence reads: CASSLQRGREYEAFF. The CDR3 DNA reads TGTGCCAGCAGCTTACAACGCGGCAGGGAGTATGAAGCTTTCTTT.

The chain combines TRBV29-1 with TRBJ1-2; 8 positions agree with TRBD1. This CDR3 is 14 amino acids long. The junction had 10 bases not matched to a gene; V was cut back by 6 bases and J by 4 bases. The germline V gene has CDR1 SQVTM and CDR2 ANQGSEA. The chain's CDR3 is CSVGIQGAGYGYTF. The CDR3 DNA sequence: TGCAGCGTCGGAATCCAGGGGGCGGGCTATGGCTACACCTTC.

This clone turned up a few times. The V gene is TRBV5-1, the J gene TRBJ1-5, with 7 bases aligning to TRBD1. Germline V CDR1 and CDR2: SGHRS, YFSETQ. V was pared by 4 bases and J by 4 bases, with 8 bases of the junction left unmatched. The CDR3 has 15 residues. The CDR3 sequence is CASSAGTADNQPQHF. CDR3 nucleotide sequence: TGCGCCAGCAGCGCCGGGACAGCTGATAATCAGCCCCAGCATTTT.

V gene TRBV19 combines with J gene TRBJ2-5, with D maybe TRBD1 (6 bases). The CDR3 spans 15 residues. Germline V CDR1 and CDR2: LNHDA, SQIVND (reference sequence). Trimming pared 3 bases from V and 5 bases from J, leaving 16 bases between. DNA for the CDR3: TGTGCCAGTAGTATCGGGGACATGGAGTCTGAGACCCAGTACTTC. It translates to CASSIGDMESETQYF.